These 18 T cell receptor beta chains were all obtained from the same sample, sequenced in a study of blood T cell repertoires in COVID-19. The table came from immunoSEQ multiplex PCR; TCRdb's copy has only in-frame clones and leaves some out. In the table there are around 400,000 clones, about 90% of which are singletons. Sequencing was done on a sample of peripheral blood. The source is a woman aged 25 to 39 with COVID-19, enrolled during active disease.

This rearrangement joins TRBV7-3 to TRBJ2-3; TRBD1 agrees at 8 bases. The CDR3 loop spans 13 amino acids. V lost 3 bases, J lost 6 bases, and 2 bases stayed unmatched. Per germline, CDR1 SGHTA and CDR2 FQGTGA. Here the CDR3 reads CASSFDRGDTQYF. CDR3 nucleotides: TGTGCCAGCAGCTTCGACAGGGGCGATACGCAGTATTTT.

The V gene is TRBV10-1, the J gene TRBJ2-7, with 7 bases matching TRBD1. Trimming at V came to 0 bases and at J to 5 bases, leaving 4 bases not matched to a gene. The CDR3 runs 14 residues. Germline V gives CDR1 WNHNN, CDR2 SYGVQD (reference sequence). CDR3 protein: CASSESTGDHEQYF. The CDR3 nucleotides are TGCGCCAGCAGTGAGTCCACAGGGGACCACGAGCAGTACTTC.

The chain joins TRBV28 to TRBJ2-5; 8 bases are shared with TRBD2. CDR3 length: 14 amino acids. Germline V gives CDR1 MDHEN, CDR2 SYDVKM. V trimming: 2 bases; J trimming: 5 bases; junction bases outside the gene matches: 4. CDR3 sequence (DNA): TGTGCCAGCAGTTTAGACGGGAGGGCCGAGACCCAGTACTTC. Translation gives CASSLDGRAETQYF. Using reference TRBV28 and TRBJ2-5 for the parts outside the CDR3, the full variable domain is DVKVTQSSRYLVKRTGEKVFLECVQDMDHENMFWYRQDPGLGLRLIYFSYDVKMKEKGDIPEGYSVSREKKERFSLILESASTNQTSMYLCASSLDGRAETQYFGPGTRLLVL.

This clone was seen only a few times. This chain uses TRBV19 with TRBJ2-5; TRBD2 might be the D (6 bases). The germline gives CDR1 LNHDA, CDR2 SQIVND (reference sequence). The CDR3 sequence is 14 residues long. Trimming pared 6 bases from V and 5 bases from J, leaving 16 bases between. DNA of the CDR3: TGTGCCAGTAGCCCTTCAGGACTACGGGAGACCCAGTACTTC. This translates into CASSPSGLRETQYF. Complete variable domain (other parts from reference TRBV19 and TRBJ2-5): DGGITQSPKYLFRKEGQNVTLSCEQNLNHDAMYWYRQDPGQGLRLIYYSQIVNDFQKGDIAEGYSVSREKKESFPLTVTSAQKNPTAFYLCASSPSGLRETQYFGPGTRLLVL.

The CDR3: CASRVRIAVNTGELFF. CDR3 DNA: TGCGCCAGCAGAGTTCGAATAGCGGTTAACACCGGGGAGCTGTTTTTT. The rearrangement links TRBV10-1 to TRBJ2-2; D might be TRBD2 (6 bases). Germline V gene data show CDR1 as WNHNN and CDR2 as SYGVQD (reference sequence). The CDR3 covers 16 residues. Deletions cut 6 bases from V and 2 bases from J, with 16 bases between.

The rearrangement joins TRBV30 to TRBJ2-2; 8 bases are shared with TRBD2. The CDR3 has 15 residues. J was trimmed by 6 bases and V by 4 bases; bases with no gene match: 10. Germline loops: CDR1 GTSNPN, CDR2 SVGIG (reference sequence). The DNA of the CDR3 is TGTGCCTGGACGGCGGCGGGAGGCCGGCCCGGGGAGCTGTTTTTT. Protein sequence: CAWTAAGGRPGELFF. Full variable domain (outside the CDR3, taken from reference TRBV30 and TRBJ2-2): SQTIHQWPATLVQPVGSPLSLECTVEGTSNPNLYWYRQAAGRGLQLLFYSVGIGQISSEVPQNLSASRPQDRQFILSSKKLLLSDSGFYLCAWTAAGGRPGELFFGEGSRLTVL.

This chain links TRBV5-1 with TRBJ2-3; TRBD2 agrees at 8 bases. Looked up from germline, CDR1 is SGHRS and CDR2 is YFSETQ. The CDR3 runs to 19 residues. With 0 bases clipped from V and 2 bases from J, the junction kept 14 bases outside the gene matches. The CDR3 region has the DNA TGCGCCAGCAGCTTGGTTCCGTTCAGCGGGCGGGAGGACACAGATACGCAGTATTTT. The encoded protein is CASSLVPFSGREDTDTQYF. Together with reference TRBV5-1 and TRBJ2-3, the CDR3 gives the full variable domain: KAGVTQTPRYLIKTRGQQVTLSCSPISGHRSVSWYQQTPGQGLQFLFEYFSETQRNKGNFPGRFSGRQFSNSRSEMNVSTLELGDSALYLCASSLVPFSGREDTDTQYFGPGTRLTVL.

This chain links TRBV10-3 with TRBJ2-7; D is possibly TRBD2 (6 bases). This CDR3 spans 14 amino acids. Trimming stripped 5 bases from V and 0 bases from J, with 11 bases between. Germline loops: CDR1 ENHRY, CDR2 SYGVKD. Here the CDR3 DNA reads TGTGCCATCAGTTTTGGGGGGAGCTCCTACGAGCAGTACTTC. It yields the protein CAISFGGSSYEQYF.

The chain employs TRBV5-1 and TRBJ2-7, with TRBD1 matching 7 bases. CDR3 size: 14 residues. V was clipped by 7 bases and J by 1 base; unmatched bases: 8. Germline V gene sequence: CDR1 SGHRS, CDR2 YFSETQ. This chain's CDR3 is CASSPGTASYEQYF. The CDR3 DNA sequence: TGCGCCAGCTCCCCCGGGACAGCATCCTACGAGCAGTACTTC.

V is TRBV6-2 or TRBV6-3 and J is TRBJ1-1; D might be TRBD1 (5 bases). Per germline, CDR1 MNHEY and CDR2 SVGEGT. The V end lost 7 bases, the J end lost 11 bases, and 20 bases lay between the germline ends. This CDR3 is built from 13 residues. The CDR3 sequence: CASTPPAGMDAFF. CDR3 coding DNA: TGTGCCAGCACCCCCCCGGCAGGGATGGATGCTTTCTTT.

The J gene is TRBJ2-5, the V gene TRBV24-1; 10 positions agree with TRBD1. The CDR3 runs 15 residues. The germline CDR1 and CDR2 sequences are KGHDR and SFDVKD. J lost 4 bases, V lost 2 bases, and 3 bases had no gene match. The CDR3 spells CATSDYRTGGETQYF. The CDR3 coding sequence is TGTGCCACCAGTGATTATCGGACAGGGGGAGAGACCCAGTACTTC.

The chain links TRBV6-6 to TRBJ2-5; D is possibly TRBD2 (7 bases). CDR3 length: 15 amino acids. CDR1 is MNHNY and CDR2 is SVGAGI in the germline V gene (reference sequence). The germline V and J ends were trimmed by 6 bases and 3 bases, with 17 bases remaining between them. The CDR3 loop reads CASSPRGGPKETQYF. The CDR3 region has the DNA TGTGCCAGCAGCCCTAGGGGGGGCCCTAAAGAGACCCAGTACTTC.

This clone was observed a single time. The chain combines TRBV7-9 with TRBJ2-5, with 8 nucleotides matching TRBD1. Germline trimming cut 1 base from V and 2 bases from J; bases unmatched to any gene: 3. This CDR3 spans 15 amino acids. Looked up from germline, CDR1 is SEHNR and CDR2 is FQNEAQ (reference sequence). Here the CDR3 reads CASSLGRGRQETQYF. In nucleotides, the CDR3 is TGTGCCAGCAGCTTAGGCAGGGGGCGGCAAGAGACCCAGTACTTC.

The V gene is TRBV3-1 (or the pseudogene TRBV3-2), the J gene TRBJ1-2; D remains unclear. The germline gives CDR1 LGHDT, CDR2 YNNKEL (reference sequence). Trimming left V 4 bases short and J 3 bases short, with 18 bases between. There are 16 residues in the CDR3. CDR3 amino acids: CASSLGGAGGDYGYTF. As DNA, the CDR3 is TGTGCCAGCAGCCTTGGCGGTGCGGGTGGGGACTATGGCTACACCTTC.

This clone was detected only a few times. The chain joins TRBV6-5 to TRBJ2-1; 7 nucleotides align to TRBD1. V shed 5 bases and J 4 bases; nucleotides not matched to a gene: 5. Germline V gene sequence: CDR1 MNHEY, CDR2 SVGAGI. The CDR3 covers 14 residues. In DNA, the CDR3 is TGTGCCAGCAGTAATCCGGGACAGTACAATGAGCAGTTCTTC. Translation: CASSNPGQYNEQFF.

In this sample, this clone turned up once. V usage is TRBV9 and J usage is TRBJ1-1, with a weak D call TRBD1 (5 bases). Germline CDR1 SGDLS, CDR2 YYNGEE. V gave up 0 bases and J gave up 1 base, with 16 bases separating them. The CDR3 extends over 17 amino acids. In DNA form, the CDR3 reads TGTGCCAGCAGCGTAGCTCCCGGTGGCAGGGAGAACACTGAAGCTTTCTTT. This translates into CASSVAPGGRENTEAFF.

This chain links TRBV7-9 with TRBJ2-7; the D gene is possibly TRBD1 (5 bases). Germline CDR1 and CDR2: SEHNR and FQNEAQ (reference sequence). This CDR3 comprises 13 residues. The V end lost 5 bases, the J end lost 2 bases, and 10 bases lay between the germline ends. The CDR3 DNA reads as TGTGCCAGCAGCGCAGACAGCCCCTACGAGCAGTACTTC. Amino acids: CASSADSPYEQYF.

With respect to this clone: The same CDR3 also results from other DNA sequences found in this sample. This chain joins TRBV7-9 and TRBJ1-2, with D possibly matching TRBD1 (5 bases). Germline values: CDR1 SEHNR, CDR2 FQNEAQ (reference sequence). The CDR3 is 13 amino acids. Trimming took 2 bases from V and 2 from J, leaving 6 bases between them. CDR3: CASSLQGNYGYTF. CDR3 sequence (DNA): TGTGCCAGCAGCTTACAGGGAAACTATGGCTACACCTTC.